The 10 T cell receptor beta chains below all came from one sample that was sequenced in a study of regulatory T cells in long-lasting Graves disease. With iRepertoire HTBI primers and Arm-PCR of CDR3 regions, TCR beta libraries were built. TCRdb independently ran MiXCR on the multiplex PCR reads; one entry per CDR3 protein. The sample holds 400,000 to 450,000 distinct CDR3 sequences, roughly 17% seen once. The time point was: newly diagnosed GD, antithyroid drugs for less than 3 months. The TCR library used RNA extracted from PBMCs. In addition, the sample was reused for a study of T cells in Graves' hyperthyroidism and ophthalmopathy.

The sample was peripheral blood mononuclear cells (PBMCs), taken at new diagnosis, from a patient treated with antithyroid drugs. Receptors originate from a woman aged 25 to 39 with Graves disease.

This clonotype has only a few counts. This may stem from a read error, because a much larger clone lies one nucleotide away. Since the CDR3 does not end with the conserved phenylalanine or tryptophan, this likely comes from a read error. The rearrangement links TRBV20-1 to TRBJ2-7, with a possible D match to TRBD1 (6 bases). The CDR3 is 12 amino acids. From germline, CDR1 is DFQATT and CDR2 SNEGSKA (reference sequence). V was clipped by 6 bases and J by 6 bases, with 15 bases between them. The CDR3 sequence: CSAPETGPEQYL. The CDR3 nucleotides are TGCAGTGCACCAGAAACAGGGCCCGAGCAGTACCTC.

The chain uses TRBV15 and TRBJ1-1, with unresolved D. The germline V and J ends were trimmed by 1 base and 3 bases, with 6 bases remaining between them. CDR1 and CDR2 from the germline V gene are LNHNV and YYDKDF (reference sequence). The length of the CDR3 is 13 residues. This CDR3 is CATSRVSYTEAFF. Written as DNA, the CDR3 is TGTGCCACCAGCAGAGTCAGTTACACTGAAGCTTTCTTT.

In its sample, this clonotype was seen many times. The J gene is TRBJ2-1, the V gene TRBV20-1; D might be TRBD1 (6 bases). Germline V gene lookup returns CDR1 DFQATT and CDR2 SNEGSKA (reference sequence). This CDR3 contains 16 residues. Trimming took 3 bases from V and 1 from J, leaving 16 bases between them. The CDR3 spells CSASWNQGKSYNEQFF. In DNA form, the CDR3 reads TGCAGTGCTAGCTGGAACCAGGGGAAGTCCTACAATGAGCAGTTCTTC.

This clonotype was recorded at least ten times. V is TRBV2 and J is TRBJ2-1, with D tentatively TRBD1 or TRBD2 (7 bases each). CDR1 and CDR2 from the germline V gene are SNHLY and FYNNEI. This CDR3 has 15 residues. V shed 10 bases and J shed 7 bases, with 23 bases lying between them. The CDR3 DNA reads TGTGCCAACGGAGTAACGGCAGGGGGGGGAAATGAGCAGTTCTTC. It codes for CANGVTAGGGNEQFF.

This clonotype was observed at least ten times. This chain joins TRBV5-1 and TRBJ2-7; D assignment may be TRBD1 or TRBD2 (5 bases each). Germline CDR1 and CDR2: SGHRS and YFSETQ. The CDR3 extends over 14 amino acids. V lost 0 bases to trimming and J lost 0 bases, with 7 bases between them. The CDR3: CASSLEGSSYEQYF. Here the CDR3 DNA reads TGCGCCAGCAGCTTGGAGGGGAGCTCCTACGAGCAGTACTTC.

The chain carries TRBV7-8 and TRBJ1-2; TRBD1 might be the D (6 bases). V was clipped by 0 bases and J by 8 bases, with 19 bases between them. CDR1 is SGHVS and CDR2 is FQNEAQ in the germline V gene. CDR3 size: 16 residues. The CDR3 loop is CASSLARNREALGYTF. CDR3 nucleotide sequence: TGTGCCAGCAGCTTAGCCCGAAACAGGGAGGCGTTGGGCTACACCTTC.

This clonotype has ten or more counts. In DNA, the CDR3 is TGCGCCAGCAGCCAACCTAGGACTGTCAATGAGCAGTTCTTC. Protein sequence: CASSQPRTVNEQFF. V gene TRBV4-1 combines with J gene TRBJ2-1; tentatively, D is TRBD2 (5 bases). V shed 2 bases and J shed 6 bases, with 11 bases lying between them. CDR1 is MGHRA and CDR2 is YSYEKL in the germline V gene. The CDR3 extends over 14 amino acids.

In this sample, this clonotype turned up many times. The rearrangement links TRBV28 to TRBJ2-7; D is unresolved. This CDR3 is 12 amino acids long. V lost 5 bases and J lost 4, with 9 bases in between. Germline-derived CDR1 and CDR2 are MDHEN and SYDVKM. The DNA of the CDR3 is TGTGCCAGCAGTCCCCAGGTTTACGAGCAGTACTTC. The encoded protein is CASSPQVYEQYF.

A single count supports this clonotype. This rearrangement joins TRBV29-1 to TRBJ1-1; D might be TRBD1 (5 bases). Germline CDR1 reads SQVTM; CDR2 reads ANQGSEA. Trimming took 5 bases from V and 7 from J, leaving 14 bases between them. This CDR3 spans 12 amino acids. CDR3 residues: CSVYTRVFEAFF. CDR3 nucleotides: TGCAGCGTTTACACCAGGGTGTTTGAAGCTTTCTTT.

This clonotype was seen ten or more times. The chain carries TRBV7-2 and TRBJ2-7; 9 nucleotides agree with TRBD2. The CDR3 totals 15 residues. Trimming cost V 0 bases and J 2 bases; bases outside gene matches: 2. The V gene's germline CDR1 is SGHTA and CDR2 FQGNSA. The CDR3 DNA is TGTGCCAGCAGCTTAGCGTCTAGCGGGACCTACGAGCAGTACTTC. Translated: CASSLASSGTYEQYF. The entire variable domain, with the rest obtained from reference TRBV7-2 and TRBJ2-7, is as follows: GAGVSQSPSNKVTEKGKDVELRCDPISGHTALYWYRQSLGQGLEFLIYFQGNSAPDKSGLPSDRFSAERTGGSVSTLTIQRTQQEDSAVYLCASSLASSGTYEQYFGPGTRLTVT.